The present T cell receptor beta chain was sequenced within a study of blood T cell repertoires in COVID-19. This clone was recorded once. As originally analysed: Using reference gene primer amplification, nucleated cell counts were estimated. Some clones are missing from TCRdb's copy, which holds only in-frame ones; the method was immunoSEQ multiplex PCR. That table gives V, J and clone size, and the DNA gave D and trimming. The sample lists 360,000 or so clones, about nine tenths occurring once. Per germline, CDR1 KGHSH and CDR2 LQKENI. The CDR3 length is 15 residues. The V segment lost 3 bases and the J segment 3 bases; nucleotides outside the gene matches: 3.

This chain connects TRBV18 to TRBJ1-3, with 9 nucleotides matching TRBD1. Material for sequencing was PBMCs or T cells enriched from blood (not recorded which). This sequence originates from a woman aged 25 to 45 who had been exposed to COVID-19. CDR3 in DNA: TGTGCCAGCTCACCTACAGGGGGCCGTGGAAACACCATATATTTT. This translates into CASSPTGGRGNTIYF.